The 31 T cell receptor beta chains below come from one sample, sequenced in a study of early T cells in non-severe SARS-CoV-2 infection. TCRdb redid the calling of the 5' RACE reads with MiXCR, one entry per CDR3 protein. The repertoire holds about 60,000 distinct CDR3 sequences, with 10% to 15% as singletons. Material: whole blood. These TCRs come from an adult who was a healthcare worker with PCR-confirmed SARS-CoV-2 infection or an uninfected control (not recorded which).

In its sample, this clonotype was seen a few times. The chain is built from TRBV7-2 and TRBJ2-2; D gene ambiguous. CDR1 and CDR2 from the germline V gene are SGHTA and FQGNSA. CDR3 length: 14 residues. V was shortened by 2 bases and J by 4 bases, with 8 bases between the two germline ends. The CDR3 nucleotides are TGTGCCAGCAGCTTATTAATGACCACCGGGGAGCTGTTTTTT. The encoded protein is CASSLLMTTGELFF. Together with reference TRBV7-2 and TRBJ2-2, the CDR3 gives the full variable domain: GAGVSQSPSNKVTEKGKDVELRCDPISGHTALYWYRQSLGQGLEFLIYFQGNSAPDKSGLPSDRFSAERTGGSVSTLTIQRTQQEDSAVYLCASSLLMTTGELFFGEGSRLTVL.

J is TRBJ1-2 and V is TRBV29-1, with D perhaps TRBD1 (5 bases). Per the germline V gene, CDR1 is SQVTM and CDR2 is ANQGSEA. The V end was cut by 7 bases, the J end by 4 bases, with 10 bases between. CDR3 length: 11 residues. The CDR3 bases are TGCAGCGGCGGGACGGTCTATGGCTACACCTTC. Translation gives CSGGTVYGYTF.

V is TRBV5-6 and J is TRBJ2-2; D is ambiguous. This CDR3 has 14 amino acids. Trimming shortened V by 0 bases and J by 4 bases, and 7 bases separated the two germline ends. Per germline, CDR1 SGHDT and CDR2 YYEEEE. The CDR3 DNA reads as TGTGCCAGCAGCTTGGGGTTTACCACCGGGGAGCTGTTTTTT. Encoded protein: CASSLGFTTGELFF.

The gene calls are TRBV11-2 and TRBJ1-1; D gene uncertain. Germline V gene data show CDR1 as SGHAT and CDR2 as FQNNGV. The CDR3 totals 14 residues. Trimming removed 1 base at V and 3 bases at J, with 9 bases between. The CDR3 DNA is TGTGCCAGCAGCTTAGCTCTAGTCGACACTGAAGCTTTCTTT. Its translation: CASSLALVDTEAFF.

This clonotype showed up just a few times. This chain links TRBV7-8 with TRBJ2-1; possibly TRBD2 for D (6 bases). There are 16 residues in the CDR3. Trimming cost V 2 bases and J 4 bases, with 15 bases left between them. Germline V lookup: CDR1 SGHVS, CDR2 FQNEAQ. CDR3 bases: TGTGCCAGCAGCTTAAGGGACCCCGGGGGTTACAATGAGCAGTTCTTC. Translating it yields CASSLRDPGGYNEQFF.

V gene TRBV28 combines with J gene TRBJ2-6; D is perhaps TRBD1 or TRBD2 (6 bases each). The CDR3 loop spans 16 amino acids. CDR1 and CDR2 (germline): MDHEN, SYDVKM. The V end lost 7 bases, the J end lost 0 bases, and 13 bases lay between the germline ends. CDR3 residues: CASIQGGGSGANVLTF. The CDR3 coding sequence is TGTGCCAGCATACAGGGAGGCGGCTCTGGGGCCAACGTCCTGACTTTC.

This clonotype was picked up one time. J is TRBJ2-7 and V is TRBV20-1; 9 positions match TRBD2. There are 15 residues in the CDR3. The V segment lost 1 base and the J segment 1 base; nucleotides outside the gene matches: 5. Germline CDR1 is DFQATT and CDR2 is SNEGSKA (reference sequence). The CDR3 loop reads CSARVPSGMSYEQYF. The DNA of the CDR3 is TGCAGTGCTAGAGTCCCTAGCGGGATGTCCTACGAGCAGTACTTC.

This clonotype was picked up many times. The V and J genes are TRBV7-7 and TRBJ2-2; a possible D gene is TRBD1 (6 bases). V shed 8 bases and J shed 4 bases, with 17 bases lying between them. The CDR3 runs to 15 residues. Germline CDR1 reads SSHAT; CDR2 reads FNYEAQ (reference sequence). CDR3 DNA: TGTGCCAGCCGCCCAACTGGGGGCAGCACCGGGGAGCTGTTTTTT. This codes for CASRPTGGSTGELFF. Supplemented by reference TRBV7-7 and TRBJ2-2, the full variable domain reads GAGVSQSPRYKVTKRGQDVTLRCDPISSHATLYWYQQALGQGPEFLTYFNYEAQPDKSGLPSDRFSAERPEGSISTLTIQRTEQRDSAMYRCASRPTGGSTGELFFGEGSRLTVL.

The chain carries TRBV5-1 and TRBJ2-7; 8 bases agree with TRBD1. This CDR3 comprises 14 residues. Germline V gene data show CDR1 as SGHRS and CDR2 as YFSETQ. V was pared by 2 bases and J by 4 bases, with 5 bases of the junction left unmatched. The chain's CDR3 is CASSFTGGRYEQYF. Written as DNA, the CDR3 is TGCGCCAGCAGCTTCACAGGGGGAAGATACGAGCAGTACTTC.

The chain uses TRBV30 and TRBJ1-1, with TRBD1 matching 7 bases. Losses at the gene ends were 8 bases for V and 5 bases for J; bases not matched to a gene: 11. CDR1 and CDR2 from the germline V gene are GTSNPN and SVGIG (reference sequence). CDR3 size: 13 residues. The CDR3 nucleotides are TGTGCCCTTACGGTGATGACAGGGACTGAAGCTTTCTTT. Translating it yields CALTVMTGTEAFF.

The sample holds a few counts of this clonotype. The chain links TRBV5-1 to TRBJ2-3; D may be TRBD1 or TRBD2 (6 bases each). Germline V gives CDR1 SGHRS, CDR2 YFSETQ. Trimming took off 0 bases at V and 0 bases at J, with 20 bases between the two ends. The CDR3 covers 19 residues. For the CDR3, the DNA is TGCGCCAGCAGCTTGGGATTGGGAGTAACGGGGGCTAGCACAGATACGCAGTATTTT. Its translation: CASSLGLGVTGASTDTQYF.

This clonotype has ten or more counts. The chain carries TRBV11-2 and TRBJ2-1; the D call may be TRBD1 or TRBD2 (5 bases each). The ends were cut back, 5 bases at V and 7 bases at J, with 15 bases in the middle. Germline assignment: CDR1 SGHAT and CDR2 FQNNGV. The CDR3 is made up of 14 amino acids. The CDR3 is CASSLNWGRNEQFF. CDR3 nucleotides: TGTGCCAGCAGCCTAAATTGGGGGAGAAATGAGCAGTTCTTC.

This clonotype was seen a handful of times. The CDR3 DNA reads as TGTGCTAGTGGTGGGACAGGGACCTACGAGCAGTACTTC. The encoded protein is CASGGTGTYEQYF. The V and J genes are TRBV12-5 and TRBJ2-7, with 9 bases identical to TRBD1. Germline V gene lookup returns CDR1 LGHNT and CDR2 FRNRAP. The CDR3 runs 13 residues. J gave up 2 bases and V 5 bases, and 1 base lay outside the gene matches.

There are a few counts of this clonotype. CDR3 sequence reads: CASLDGAKNIQYF. The CDR3 DNA is TGTGCCAGCTTGGACGGGGCCAAAAACATTCAGTACTTC. The V gene is TRBV6-5, the J gene TRBJ2-4; no definite D call. V was shortened by 8 bases and J by 1 base, with 9 bases between the two germline ends. CDR1 is MNHEY and CDR2 is SVGAGI in the germline V gene. The CDR3 loop spans 13 amino acids.

This clonotype occurred many times. This rearrangement joins TRBV6-6 to TRBJ1-5, with 9 bases fitting TRBD1. Germline loops: CDR1 MNHNY, CDR2 SVGAGI (reference sequence). This CDR3 is 15 amino acids long. Losses at the gene ends were 5 bases for V and 7 bases for J; bases not matched to a gene: 9. The CDR3 region has the DNA TGTGCCAGCAGTCCAACCGGGACAGGGCCCCAGCCCCAGCATTTT. Protein sequence: CASSPTGTGPQPQHF.

The sample holds many counts of this clonotype. The chain links TRBV18 to TRBJ1-1; no definite D call. This CDR3 has 13 amino acids. Trimming pared 0 bases from V and 6 bases from J, leaving 8 bases between. Per the germline V gene, CDR1 is KGHSH and CDR2 is LQKENI. In nucleotides, the CDR3 is TGTGCCAGCTCACCACCACGGACGTCTGAAGCTTTCTTT. Translation: CASSPPRTSEAFF.

A few counts support this clonotype. The J gene is TRBJ2-7, the V gene TRBV5-4; TRBD1 matches at 8 bases. Germline-derived CDR1 and CDR2 are SGHNT and YYREEE (reference sequence). The J segment lost 2 bases and the V segment lost 7 bases, leaving 11 bases of the junction unmatched. The CDR3 consists of 15 residues. The DNA for the CDR3 is TGTGCCAGCGGGAGTGGAACAGGGGGGACCTACGAGCAGTACTTC. Its protein is CASGSGTGGTYEQYF. Based on the CDR3 plus reference TRBV5-4 and TRBJ2-7, the full variable domain is ETGVTQSPTHLIKTRGQQVTLRCSSQSGHNTVSWYQQALGQGPQFIFQYYREEENGRGNFPPRFSGLQFPNYSSELNVNALELDDSALYLCASGSGTGGTYEQYFGPGTRLTVT.

This clonotype was counted only a few times. This sequence joins TRBV28 and TRBJ1-3, with D unresolved. V was clipped by 1 base and J by 7 bases, with 11 bases between them. CDR3 length equals 14 residues. Per germline, CDR1 MDHEN and CDR2 SYDVKM. The CDR3 DNA follows: TGTGCCAGCAGTTTATCCCCCGGAAGGAACACCATATATTTT. It specifies CASSLSPGRNTIYF.

There are many counts of this clonotype. The V gene is TRBV19, the J gene TRBJ2-1, with 10 bases that match TRBD2. The CDR3 length is 15 residues. J gave up 8 bases and V 7 bases, and 11 bases lay outside the gene matches. The germline CDR1 and CDR2 sequences are LNHDA and SQIVND (reference sequence). The CDR3 protein is CASIQGSGGAYEQFF. The CDR3 DNA reads as TGTGCCAGTATCCAGGGGAGCGGGGGGGCCTATGAGCAGTTCTTC.

This clonotype has a count of ten or more. This chain connects TRBV2 to TRBJ2-3, with D perhaps matching TRBD1 (6 bases). V lost 6 bases and J 2 bases, leaving 9 bases between the germline ends. The germline gives CDR1 SNHLY, CDR2 FYNNEI. The CDR3 contains 13 residues. The CDR3 loop is CASRSGDTDTQYF. In nucleotides, the CDR3 is TGTGCCAGCAGGTCAGGGGACACAGATACGCAGTATTTT.

This clonotype was seen repeatedly, ten times or more. The V and J genes are TRBV12-3 or TRBV12-4 and TRBJ2-2, with 7 bases aligning to TRBD2. This CDR3 region has 15 residues. J gave up 2 bases and V 5 bases, and 5 bases lay outside the gene matches. CDR3 sequence reads: CASSLPGGNTGELFF. CDR3 sequence (DNA): TGTGCCAGCAGTCTACCGGGGGGTAACACCGGGGAGCTGTTTTTT.

This clonotype has just a few counts. CDR3 nucleotides: TGCAGCGTTGAAGAGGGAACTTCCCGGAAAGAGACCCAGTACTTC. It is translated as CSVEEGTSRKETQYF. The rearrangement uses TRBV29-1 and TRBJ2-5; D is uncertain. Looked up from germline, CDR1 is SQVTM and CDR2 is ANQGSEA. Trimming removed 0 bases from V and 3 bases from J, with 14 bases in between. CDR3 size: 15 residues.

The rearrangement links TRBV29-1 to TRBJ1-1; maybe TRBD1 (5 bases). CDR1 and CDR2 (germline): SQVTM, ANQGSEA. The CDR3 loop spans 12 amino acids. Trimming stripped 5 bases from V and 4 bases from J, with 11 bases between. CDR3 in DNA: TGCAGCGTTCGGGGGACGCGCACTGAAGCTTTCTTT. Translation gives CSVRGTRTEAFF.

The table lists this clonotype with many counts. The chain is built from TRBV7-2 and TRBJ1-1; TRBD1 matches 7 bases. V was clipped by 5 bases and J by 0 bases; unmatched bases: 3. The CDR3 spans 14 residues. Germline values: CDR1 SGHTA, CDR2 FQGNSA. The chain's CDR3 is CASSRQGMNTEAFF. Written as DNA, the CDR3 is TGTGCCAGCAGCCGACAGGGCATGAACACTGAAGCTTTCTTT. Full variable domain (missing parts from reference TRBV7-2 and TRBJ1-1): GAGVSQSPSNKVTEKGKDVELRCDPISGHTALYWYRQSLGQGLEFLIYFQGNSAPDKSGLPSDRFSAERTGGSVSTLTIQRTQQEDSAVYLCASSRQGMNTEAFFGQGTRLTVV.

The table lists this clonotype with a count of one. J is TRBJ1-1 and V is TRBV18; D is unresolved. This CDR3 contains 14 residues. With 2 bases removed from V and 4 bases from J, the gap between germline ends came to 11 bases. CDR1 and CDR2 from the germline V gene are KGHSH and LQKENI. CDR3 nucleotides: TGTGCCAGCTCACCAAGGCAGGTACCCACTGAAGCTTTCTTT. Protein: CASSPRQVPTEAFF. Full variable domain (remainder filled in from reference TRBV18 and TRBJ1-1): NAGVMQNPRHLVRRRGQEARLRCSPMKGHSHVYWYRQLPEEGLKFMVYLQKENIIDESGMPKERFSAEFPKEGPSILRIQQVVRGDSAAYFCASSPRQVPTEAFFGQGTRLTVV.

This clonotype was observed a handful of times. The chain carries TRBV4-3 and TRBJ1-3, with unresolved D. From germline, CDR1 is LGHNA and CDR2 YSLEER. Trimming removed 0 bases at V and 7 bases at J, with 13 bases between. CDR3 length: 15 residues. CDR3 in DNA: TGCGCCAGCAGCCAAGAAGCACAGATGGGGAACACCATATATTTT. It codes for CASSQEAQMGNTIYF.

The CDR3 protein is CASSYLAGSLRRDTEAFF. CDR3 bases: TGTGCCAGCAGCTATTTGGCCGGTTCCCTCCGAAGGGACACTGAAGCTTTCTTT. This rearrangement joins TRBV11-2 to TRBJ1-1, with D unclear. The length of the CDR3 is 18 residues. CDR1 SGHAT and CDR2 FQNNGV come from the germline V gene. The V end lost 4 bases, the J end lost 3 bases, and 24 bases lay between the germline ends.

This clonotype was seen a few times. The gene calls are TRBV2 and TRBJ1-1; D uncertain. The CDR3 is 12 amino acids. The V gene lost 7 bases and the J gene lost 4 bases, with 10 bases spanning the gap. CDR1 is SNHLY and CDR2 is FYNNEI in the germline V gene. CDR3 nucleotides: TGTGCCAGCAACGAGAGGAGCACTGAAGCTTTCTTT. It codes for CASNERSTEAFF.

This rearrangement joins TRBV24-1 to TRBJ2-2; D is perhaps TRBD2 (6 bases). The CDR3 is made up of 16 amino acids. Germline values: CDR1 KGHDR, CDR2 SFDVKD. V dropped 0 bases and J dropped 4 bases, with 11 bases sitting between them. In DNA, the CDR3 is TGTGCCACCAGTGATTTGAGCCTAGCGACCACCGGGGAGCTGTTTTTT. It is translated as CATSDLSLATTGELFF.

The chain links TRBV28 to TRBJ1-1, with D perhaps matching TRBD1 (5 bases). Germline V lookup: CDR1 MDHEN, CDR2 SYDVKM. The V end was cut by 1 base, the J end by 10 bases, with 13 bases between. This CDR3 has 13 residues. The DNA for the CDR3 is TGTGCCAGCAGTTTATTGGACCCGGGACTAGCTTTCTTT. It is translated as CASSLLDPGLAFF.

This clonotype showed up many times. The chain uses TRBV29-1 and TRBJ2-3; TRBD2 matches at 11 bases. The CDR3 loop spans 16 amino acids. The V gene end was trimmed by 3 bases and the J gene end by 6 bases; junction bases not matched to a gene: 11. The germline V gene encodes CDR1 SQVTM and CDR2 ANQGSEA. This CDR3 is CSVEDGLAGRSDTQYF. CDR3 nucleotide sequence: TGCAGCGTTGAGGACGGACTAGCGGGTAGATCCGATACGCAGTATTTT.